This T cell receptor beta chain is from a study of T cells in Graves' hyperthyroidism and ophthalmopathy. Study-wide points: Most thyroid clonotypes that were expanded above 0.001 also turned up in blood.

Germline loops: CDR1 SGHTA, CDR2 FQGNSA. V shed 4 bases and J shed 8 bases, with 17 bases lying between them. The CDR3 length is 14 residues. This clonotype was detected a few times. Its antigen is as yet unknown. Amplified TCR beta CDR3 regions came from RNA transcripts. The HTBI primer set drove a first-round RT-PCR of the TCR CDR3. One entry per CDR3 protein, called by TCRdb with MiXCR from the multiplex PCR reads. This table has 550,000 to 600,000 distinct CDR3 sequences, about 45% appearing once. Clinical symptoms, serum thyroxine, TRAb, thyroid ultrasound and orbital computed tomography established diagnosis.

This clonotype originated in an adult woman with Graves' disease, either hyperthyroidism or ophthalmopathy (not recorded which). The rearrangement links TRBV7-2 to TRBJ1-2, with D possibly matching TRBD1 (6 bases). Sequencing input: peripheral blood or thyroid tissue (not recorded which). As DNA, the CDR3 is TGTGCCAGCAGCTCTCACAGGGACCCGGCGGGCTACACCTTC. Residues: CASSSHRDPAGYTF.